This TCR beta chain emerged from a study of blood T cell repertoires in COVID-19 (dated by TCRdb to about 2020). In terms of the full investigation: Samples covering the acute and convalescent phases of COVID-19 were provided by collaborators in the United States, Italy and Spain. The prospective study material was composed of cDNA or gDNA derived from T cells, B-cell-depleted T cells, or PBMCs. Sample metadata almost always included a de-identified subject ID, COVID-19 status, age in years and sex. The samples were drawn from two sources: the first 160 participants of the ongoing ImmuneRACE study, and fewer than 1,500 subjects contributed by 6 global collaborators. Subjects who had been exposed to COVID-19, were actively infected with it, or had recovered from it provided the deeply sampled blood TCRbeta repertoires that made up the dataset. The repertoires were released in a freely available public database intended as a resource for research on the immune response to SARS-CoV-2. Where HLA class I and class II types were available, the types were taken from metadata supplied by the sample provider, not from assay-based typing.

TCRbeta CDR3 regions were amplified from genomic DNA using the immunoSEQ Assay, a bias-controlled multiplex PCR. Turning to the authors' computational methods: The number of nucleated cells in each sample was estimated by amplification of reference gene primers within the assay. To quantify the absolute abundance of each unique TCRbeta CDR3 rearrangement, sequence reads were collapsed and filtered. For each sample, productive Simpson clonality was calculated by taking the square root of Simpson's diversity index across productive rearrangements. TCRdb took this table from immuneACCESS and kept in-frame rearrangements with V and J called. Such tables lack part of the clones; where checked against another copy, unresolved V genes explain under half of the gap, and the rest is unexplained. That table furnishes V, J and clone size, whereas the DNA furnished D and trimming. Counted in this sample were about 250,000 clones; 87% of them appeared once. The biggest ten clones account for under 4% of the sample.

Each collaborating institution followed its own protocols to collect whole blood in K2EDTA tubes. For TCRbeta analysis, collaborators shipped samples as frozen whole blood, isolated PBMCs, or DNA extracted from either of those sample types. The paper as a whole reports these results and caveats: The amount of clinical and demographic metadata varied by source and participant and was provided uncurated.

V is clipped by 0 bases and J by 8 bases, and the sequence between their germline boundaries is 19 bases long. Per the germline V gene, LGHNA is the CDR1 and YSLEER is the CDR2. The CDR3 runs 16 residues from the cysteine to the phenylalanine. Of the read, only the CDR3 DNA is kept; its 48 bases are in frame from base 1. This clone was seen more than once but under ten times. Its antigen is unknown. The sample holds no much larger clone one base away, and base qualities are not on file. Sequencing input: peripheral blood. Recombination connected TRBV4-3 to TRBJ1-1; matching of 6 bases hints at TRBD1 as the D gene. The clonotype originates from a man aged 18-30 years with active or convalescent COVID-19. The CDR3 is CASSQDRAMTGGEAFF. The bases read TGCGCCAGCAGCCAAGATAGGGCCATGACAGGTGGCGAAGCTTTCTTT.